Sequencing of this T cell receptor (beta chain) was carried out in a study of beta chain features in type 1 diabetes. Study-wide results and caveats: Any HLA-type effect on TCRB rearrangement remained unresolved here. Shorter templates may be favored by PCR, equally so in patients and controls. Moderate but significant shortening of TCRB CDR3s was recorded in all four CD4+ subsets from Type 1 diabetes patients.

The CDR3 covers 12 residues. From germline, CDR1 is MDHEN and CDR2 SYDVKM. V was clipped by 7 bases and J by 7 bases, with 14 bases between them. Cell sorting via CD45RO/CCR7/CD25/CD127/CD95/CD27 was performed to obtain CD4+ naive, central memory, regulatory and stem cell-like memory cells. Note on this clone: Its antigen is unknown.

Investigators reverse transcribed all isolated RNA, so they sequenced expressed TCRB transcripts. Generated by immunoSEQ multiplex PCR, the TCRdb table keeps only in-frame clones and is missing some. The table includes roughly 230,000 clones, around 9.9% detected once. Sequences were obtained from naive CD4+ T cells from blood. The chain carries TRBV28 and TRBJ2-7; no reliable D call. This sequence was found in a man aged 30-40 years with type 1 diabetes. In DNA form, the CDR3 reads TGTGCCAGCACCCAAAATAGAGAGGAGCAGTACTTC. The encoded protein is CASTQNREEQYF.